This T cell receptor (beta chain) emerged from a study of radiotherapy plus CTLA-4 blockade in lung cancer. Study details: Around 19% of enrolled patients responded objectively, and around 30% had disease control.

The V gene lost 3 bases and the J gene lost 5 bases, with 16 bases spanning the gap. There are 15 residues in the CDR3. The germline V gene has CDR1 SNHLY and CDR2 FYNNEI. Data came from immunoSEQ multiplex PCR; TCRdb stores just in-frame clones and leaves some out. The sample carries approximately 52,000 clones, more than 75% recorded once. The rearrangement uses TRBV2 and TRBJ2-5; D remains ambiguous. The TCR was taken from a human donor with non-small cell lung cancer who had a complete response to radiotherapy plus ipilimumab. The source was peripheral blood, collected from a patient treated with radiotherapy plus ipilimumab. The CDR3 DNA sequence: TGTGCCAGCAGTGAGTTAGGTAGAGGCGAGGAGACCCAGTACTTC. Translation: CASSELGRGEETQYF.